A selection of T cell receptor beta chains follows, all from one sample in a study of blood T cell repertoires in COVID-19. Generated by immunoSEQ multiplex PCR, the TCRdb table keeps only in-frame clones and is missing some. The table has some 22,000 clones, approximately 84% seen once; the top ten hold less than 20%. Sequences were obtained from peripheral blood. The receptors shown here come from a woman aged 80 or over with acute or convalescent COVID-19. Each CDR3 is given with its conserved first and last residue. Fields, in order: J gene, clone size, D gene, CDR3 length, V gene, CDR3 protein, CDR3 DNA. D genes are given only for firm matches. Expanded clones get a size class; other rows say once, few or many, or leave the size out.

TRBJ1-4,few,TRBD1,15,TRBV4-3,CASSRRTGDDEKLFF,TGCGCCAGCAGCCGAAGGACAGGGGATGATGAAAAACTGTTTTTT
TRBJ2-2,-,-,14,TRBV9,CASSVSGVGGELFF,TGTGCCAGCAGCGTCTCGGGGGTTGGCGGGGAGCTGTTTTTT
TRBJ1-1,-,-,13,TRBV2,CASRPNTPGEAFF,TGTGCCAGCAGGCCCAACACTCCGGGTGAAGCTTTCTTT
TRBJ1-5,-,-,13,TRBV18,CASSRAQDQPQHF,TGTGCCAGCTCACGGGCACAGGATCAGCCCCAGCATTTT
TRBJ1-2,-,-,15,TRBV15,CATSRPQVTGGGYTF,TGTGCCACCAGCAGGCCACAGGTAACGGGCGGTGGCTACACCTTC
TRBJ2-2,few,-,16,TRBV9,CASSVEVATNTGELFF,TGTGCCAGCAGCGTAGAGGTAGCGACGAACACCGGGGAGCTGTTTTTT
TRBJ2-5,-,-,13,TRBV21-1,CASSKAGAETQYF,TGTGCCAGCAGCAAGGCAGGGGCCGAGACCCAGTACTTC
TRBJ2-5,-,TRBD1,14,TRBV7-2,CASSPDRAGKTQYF,TGTGCCAGCAGCCCGGACAGGGCGGGTAAGACCCAGTACTTC
TRBJ1-5,-,-,15,TRBV7-2,CASSLDRSGNQPQHF,TGTGCCAGCAGCTTAGATCGCAGCGGCAATCAGCCCCAGCATTTT
TRBJ1-2,-,TRBD1,17,TRBV3-1/TRBV3-2,CASSIGTGGGIDYGYTF,TGTGCCAGCAGCATAGGGACAGGGGGCGGCATTGACTATGGCTACACCTTC
TRBJ1-3,once,TRBD1,17,TRBV4-3,CASSQDYGRGPGNTIYF,TGCGCCAGCAGCCAAGATTACGGGAGGGGGCCTGGAAACACCATATATTTT
TRBJ1-6,-,-,16,TRBV4-3,CASSQGITGSNSPLHF,TGCGCCAGCAGCCAAGGCATAACAGGGTCGAATTCACCCCTCCACTTT
TRBJ2-3,-,TRBD1,17,TRBV13,CASTTLKTGVSTDTQYF,TGTGCCAGCACAACGCTAAAAACAGGGGTGAGCACAGATACGCAGTATTTT
TRBJ2-1,-,-,12,TRBV18,CASSPPEGEQFF,TGTGCCAGCTCACCACCGGAGGGTGAGCAGTTCTTC
TRBJ2-7,-,TRBD1,18,TRBV3-1/TRBV3-2,CASSRFMPGTGASYEQYF,TGTGCCAGCAGCCGATTCATGCCCGGGACAGGGGCTTCCTACGAGCAGTACTTC
TRBJ2-1,-,-,14,TRBV25-1,CASSVADLYNEQFF,TGTGCCAGCAGTGTAGCGGATCTCTACAATGAGCAGTTCTTC
TRBJ1-4,-,TRBD1,17,TRBV11-2,CASSDGRQGVVREKLFF,TGTGCCAGCAGCGACGGTCGGCAGGGGGTAGTGAGGGAAAAACTGTTTTTT
TRBJ1-3,-,-,15,TRBV5-5,CASSEDTYSGNTIYF,TGTGCCAGCAGCGAGGACACCTACTCTGGAAACACCATATATTTT
TRBJ2-1,-,-,15,TRBV7-8,CASSLTESSYNEQFF,TGTGCCAGCAGCTTAACGGAGAGCTCCTACAATGAGCAGTTCTTC
TRBJ1-2,-,-,13,TRBV7-2,CASSMDIPEGYTF,TGTGCCAGCAGCATGGACATTCCTGAGGGCTACACCTTC
TRBJ2-7,-,-,14,TRBV7-9,CASSPLRGWNEQYF,TGTGCCAGCAGCCCGCTTCGGGGGTGGAACGAGCAGTACTTC
TRBJ1-5,-,-,15,TRBV7-2,CASSSDMNSNQPQHF,TGTGCCAGCAGCTCGGACATGAATAGCAATCAGCCCCAGCATTTT
TRBJ1-5,-,-,15,TRBV4-1,CASSQGPGGNQPQHF,TGCGCCAGCAGCCAAGGACCAGGGGGCAATCAGCCCCAGCATTTT
TRBJ1-1,-,-,15,TRBV14,CASSQGGHKNTEAFF,TGTGCCAGCAGCCAAGGGGGACACAAGAACACTGAAGCTTTCTTT
TRBJ1-6,-,TRBD1,15,TRBV7-6,CASSLEDRGNSPLHF,TGTGCCAGCAGCTTAGAGGACAGGGGGAATTCACCCCTCCACTTT
TRBJ1-2,-,TRBD1,14,TRBV6-6,CASSYSRQGEGYTF,TGTGCCAGCAGTTACTCGAGACAGGGAGAAGGCTACACCTTC
TRBJ2-1,-,TRBD1,16,TRBV27,CASSLLTGTGLNEQFF,TGTGCCAGCAGTTTATTGACCGGGACAGGCCTCAATGAGCAGTTCTTC
TRBJ1-1,-,TRBD1,14,TRBV19,CASRVTGGYTEAFF,TGTGCCAGTAGGGTAACAGGGGGGTACACTGAAGCTTTCTTT
TRBJ1-3,-,TRBD1,14,TRBV6-5,CASRQTGRGNTIYF,TGTGCCAGCAGACAGACAGGGCGTGGAAACACCATATATTTT
TRBJ2-2,few,TRBD2,14,TRBV15,CATSREASGRELFF,TGTGCCACCAGCAGAGAGGCTAGCGGGAGGGAGCTGTTTTTT
TRBJ2-3,-,-,12,TRBV12-3/TRBV12-4,CASSSTSHTQYF,TGTGCCAGCAGTTCTACTTCCCATACGCAGTATTTT
TRBJ2-5,-,TRBD1,14,TRBV27,CASRFWDRVETQYF,TGTGCCAGCCGATTCTGGGACAGGGTAGAGACCCAGTACTTC
TRBJ2-1,few,TRBD2,18,TRBV29-1,CSVGPRPPLAGGGGEQFF,TGCAGCGTCGGACCAAGACCACCCCTAGCGGGAGGGGGAGGTGAGCAGTTCTTC
TRBJ2-1,-,TRBD1,14,TRBV11-3,CASSFPGGRNEQFF,TGTGCCAGCAGCTTCCCAGGGGGTCGCAATGAGCAGTTCTTC
TRBJ1-5,-,TRBD1,18,TRBV14,CASRSTGVAWLDHQPQHF,TGTGCCAGCAGGTCTACAGGGGTGGCATGGCTCGATCATCAGCCCCAGCATTTT
TRBJ1-5,-,-,14,TRBV15,CATRTQGTNQPQHF,TGTGCCACCAGAACTCAGGGCACCAATCAGCCCCAGCATTTT
TRBJ2-1,-,-,15,TRBV6-5,CASSSPRDTPREQFF,TGTGCCAGCAGTAGCCCTCGGGACACCCCTCGTGAGCAGTTCTTC
TRBJ2-7,-,TRBD2,15,TRBV23-1,CASSLQAGEGDEQYF,TGCGCCAGCAGTCTTCAAGCGGGAGAAGGCGACGAGCAGTACTTC
TRBJ2-2,-,-,13,TRBV12-3/TRBV12-4,CASSRGLTGELFF,TGTGCCAGCAGTAGGGGTCTCACCGGGGAGCTGTTTTTT
TRBJ2-3,-,TRBD2,17,TRBV10-2,CASSEGLAGVLTDTQYF,TGCGCCAGCAGTGAGGGGCTAGCGGGGGTCCTCACAGATACGCAGTATTTT
TRBJ2-1,-,TRBD2,15,TRBV5-1,CASSLRAGGPNEQFF,TGCGCCAGCAGCTTGCGTGCGGGAGGGCCCAATGAGCAGTTCTTC
TRBJ2-2,-,-,16,TRBV27,CATSGSHAANTGELFF,TGTGCCACCTCCGGGAGCCATGCCGCGAACACCGGGGAGCTGTTTTTT
TRBJ2-2,-,TRBD1,15,TRBV18,CASSPGQANTGELFF,TGTGCCAGCTCACCGGGACAGGCGAACACCGGGGAGCTGTTTTTT
TRBJ2-1,few,TRBD2,16,TRBV6-1,CASSESSGGSYNEQFF,TGTGCCAGCAGTGAATCTAGCGGGGGATCCTACAATGAGCAGTTCTTC
TRBJ2-5,-,TRBD1,15,TRBV5-1,CASSSGTGGAGTQYF,TGCGCCAGCAGCTCCGGGACAGGGGGCGCGGGGACCCAGTACTTC
TRBJ1-5,-,TRBD1,17,TRBV7-6,CASSLGTGIYSNQPQHF,TGTGCCAGCAGCTTAGGGACAGGTATTTATAGCAATCAGCCCCAGCATTTT
TRBJ1-5,-,TRBD1,15,TRBV6-2/TRBV6-3,CASTPSDRMNQPQHF,TGTGCCAGCACCCCCTCGGACAGGATGAATCAGCCCCAGCATTTT
TRBJ2-1,-,-,15,TRBV6-5,CASSYRVPGYDEQFF,TGTGCCAGCAGTTACCGGGTTCCAGGGTACGATGAGCAGTTCTTC
TRBJ2-7,-,-,15,TRBV21-1,CASSKGAAGAYEQYF,TGTGCCAGCAGCAAAGGGGCAGCAGGGGCCTACGAGCAGTACTTC
TRBJ1-2,-,-,14,TRBV9,CASSSDSLYYGYTF,TGTGCCAGCAGCTCCGACAGCTTATACTATGGCTACACCTTC
TRBJ2-5,-,TRBD2,15,TRBV6-2/TRBV6-3,CASSPLAGAFETQYF,TGTGCCAGCAGTCCCCTAGCGGGAGCGTTCGAGACCCAGTACTTC
TRBJ2-3,-,-,15,TRBV7-2,CASSLLIRNTDTQYF,TGTGCCAGCAGCTTATTGATCAGGAACACAGATACGCAGTATTTT